The present entry profiles one TCR beta chain with its context. Germline assignment: CDR1 GTSNPN and CDR2 SVGIG (reference sequence). CDR3 length: 16 amino acids. Trimming took off 0 bases at V and 4 bases at J, with 18 bases between the two ends. The authors' processing: Using reference gene primer amplification, nucleated cell counts were estimated. Produced via immunoSEQ multiplex PCR; TCRdb's table is partial and in-frame only. V, J and clone size are taken as reported in that table, and D and trimming were inferred from the DNA itself. Of 250,000 to 350,000 clones in the sample, 80% to 90% are singletons; the top ten hold about 6%. In Seattle, patients joined the study during active infection and were tracked longitudinally. This entry is derived from a study of blood T cell repertoires in COVID-19.

The V gene is TRBV30, the J gene TRBJ1-1, with D perhaps TRBD1 (6 bases). Sequenced input: peripheral blood. The sequence came from a woman between 45 and 60 years old with COVID-19, enrolled during active disease. CDR3 in amino acids: CAWSVQGAPVGTEAFF. The DNA for the CDR3 is TGTGCCTGGAGTGTACAGGGTGCTCCCGTGGGCACTGAAGCTTTCTTT.